Below, 17 T cell receptor beta chains from the same sample are listed, as sequenced in a study of control samples from healthy donors and cancer patients. The table came from immunoSEQ multiplex PCR; TCRdb's copy has only in-frame clones and leaves some out. Here the sample spans roughly 120,000 clones, around 89% being singletons. The sequencing sample was made of PBMCs. All receptors derive from a woman in her fifties or sixties with colorectal cancer.

J is TRBJ2-6 and V is TRBV7-9; no clear D. In germline, CDR1 is SEHNR, CDR2 FQNEAQ (reference sequence). The CDR3 covers 15 residues. V shed 1 base and J shed 1 base, with 5 bases lying between them. CDR3 nucleotides: TGTGCCAGCAGCTTAGTAACTTCTGGGGCCAACGTCCTGACTTTC. This codes for CASSLVTSGANVLTF.

DNA of the CDR3: TGTGCCAGCAGCTTAGCTCGTCGGCTAGCGGGAGTGGAGCAGTTCTTC. As protein: CASSLARRLAGVEQFF. The chain employs TRBV7-9 and TRBJ2-1; TRBD2 agrees at 10 bases. The V gene's germline CDR1 is SEHNR and CDR2 FQNEAQ (reference sequence). V was pared by 0 bases and J by 10 bases, with 9 bases of the junction left unmatched. The CDR3 is 16 residues long.

V and J are TRBV7-2 and TRBJ2-7; D gene uncertain. CDR3 length equals 15 residues. Germline lookup yields CDR1 SGHTA and CDR2 FQGNSA. V was shortened by 1 base and J by 2 bases, with 12 bases between the two germline ends. DNA of the CDR3: TGTGCCAGCAGCTTAGGTGCCAGTCCCCCCTACGAGCAGTACTTC. It codes for CASSLGASPPYEQYF.

The chain employs TRBV30 and TRBJ1-2; the match to TRBD1 covers 8 bases. J was trimmed by 8 bases and V by 3 bases; bases with no gene match: 20. Germline V gene lookup returns CDR1 GTSNPN and CDR2 SVGIG (reference sequence). The CDR3 loop spans 17 amino acids. This chain's CDR3 is CAWSRRDRSRVGGGYTF. DNA of the CDR3: TGTGCCTGGAGCCGCCGGGACAGGTCTCGGGTCGGGGGGGGCTACACCTTC.

The genes are TRBV28 and TRBJ2-7; 13 bases line up with TRBD2. Germline trimming cut 1 base from V and 10 bases from J; bases unmatched to any gene: 13. CDR3 size: 17 residues. In germline, CDR1 is MDHEN, CDR2 SYDVKM. The DNA of the CDR3 is TGTGCCAGCAGTTTATCTCCGGGGACTAGCGGGGAACCCGGACAGTACTTC. It specifies CASSLSPGTSGEPGQYF.

Details on this clone: At the DNA level, this CDR3 is encoded by other sequences in the same sample as well. The V call is TRBV7-3, the J call TRBJ2-1, with 12 bases aligning to TRBD2. With 4 bases clipped from V and 7 bases from J, the junction kept 2 bases outside the gene matches. This CDR3 comprises 14 residues. Germline V gene sequence: CDR1 SGHTA, CDR2 FQGTGA. CDR3 sequence (DNA): TGTGCCAGCAGCTCTAGCGGGGGGGCAAATGAGCAGTTCTTC. Its protein product is CASSSSGGANEQFF.

The chain couples TRBV5-4 to TRBJ2-7; the D call may be TRBD1 or TRBD2 (6 bases each). Trimming stripped 0 bases from V and 4 bases from J, with 23 bases between. This CDR3 region has 18 residues. Germline CDR1 is SGHNT and CDR2 is YYREEE (reference sequence). The CDR3 protein is CASSLDPPSGAVGYEQYF. CDR3 DNA: TGTGCCAGCAGCTTGGACCCACCCTCGGGGGCGGTTGGATACGAGCAGTACTTC.

This sequence joins TRBV19 and TRBJ1-1; no firm D call. Germline CDR1 reads LNHDA; CDR2 reads SQIVND (reference sequence). This CDR3 is built from 12 residues. V was cut by 8 bases and J by 4 bases, with 11 bases left in between. This CDR3 is CASGGQITEAFF. CDR3 in DNA: TGTGCCAGTGGTGGGCAGATCACTGAAGCTTTCTTT. Supplemented by reference TRBV19 and TRBJ1-1, the full variable domain reads DGGITQSPKYLFRKEGQNVTLSCEQNLNHDAMYWYRQDPGQGLRLIYYSQIVNDFQKGDIAEGYSVSREKKESFPLTVTSAQKNPTAFYLCASGGQITEAFFGQGTRLTVV.

CDR3 sequence (DNA): TGTGCCAGCAGCTTAAGGTATTCCGGGGAGCTGTTTTTT. Translated, it gives CASSLRYSGELFF. V gene TRBV11-1 combines with J gene TRBJ2-2; D is ambiguous. The germline gives CDR1 SGHAT, CDR2 FQDESV (reference sequence). V lost 2 bases, J lost 6 bases, and 7 bases lay in between. The CDR3 is made up of 13 amino acids.

J is TRBJ1-1 and V is TRBV5-1; no clear D. The CDR3 has 11 residues. CDR1 and CDR2 (germline): SGHRS, YFSETQ. Trimming left V 5 bases short and J 10 bases short, with 12 bases between. The DNA of the CDR3 is TGCGCCAGCAGTTCCACTGATGGAGCTTTCTTT. This sequence encodes CASSSTDGAFF. The entire variable domain, with the rest obtained from reference TRBV5-1 and TRBJ1-1, is as follows: KAGVTQTPRYLIKTRGQQVTLSCSPISGHRSVSWYQQTPGQGLQFLFEYFSETQRNKGNFPGRFSGRQFSNSRSEMNVSTLELGDSALYLCASSSTDGAFFGQGTRLTVV.

The rearrangement links TRBV7-8 to TRBJ1-1; D not certain. V was pared by 5 bases and J by 1 base, with 11 bases between. Germline lookup yields CDR1 SGHVS and CDR2 FQNEAQ. The CDR3 length is 14 residues. Here the CDR3 reads CASSLSRGNTEAFF. The DNA of the CDR3 is TGTGCCAGCAGCCTAAGCCGAGGGAACACTGAAGCTTTCTTT.

The chain recombines TRBV7-2 with TRBJ1-5; no clear D gene. The V and J ends lost 8 bases and 4 bases respectively, with 9 bases between them. Germline values: CDR1 SGHTA, CDR2 FQGNSA. The CDR3 totals 12 residues. The CDR3 sequence is CASGLRNQPQHF. CDR3 DNA sequence: TGTGCCAGCGGCCTCAGGAATCAGCCCCAGCATTTT.

The chain uses TRBV28 and TRBJ2-5; D gene uncertain. V shed 2 bases and J shed 4 bases, with 8 bases lying between them. There are 13 residues in the CDR3. From germline, CDR1 is MDHEN and CDR2 SYDVKM. CDR3 sequence (DNA): TGTGCCAGCAGTTTAATGGGTTTAGAGACCCAGTACTTC. It yields the protein CASSLMGLETQYF. Variable domain in full (rest from reference TRBV28 and TRBJ2-5): DVKVTQSSRYLVKRTGEKVFLECVQDMDHENMFWYRQDPGLGLRLIYFSYDVKMKEKGDIPEGYSVSREKKERFSLILESASTNQTSMYLCASSLMGLETQYFGPGTRLLVL.

This clone appeared a single time. The gene calls are TRBV5-5 and TRBJ1-1; no clear D. This CDR3 is built from 14 residues. Germline loops: CDR1 SGHKS, CDR2 YYEKEE (reference sequence). The V end was cut by 3 bases, the J end by 0 bases, with 9 bases between. CDR3 residues: CASSSGRMNTEAFF. Written as DNA, the CDR3 is TGTGCCAGCAGCTCCGGCAGAATGAACACTGAAGCTTTCTTT.

V and J are TRBV27 and TRBJ1-4, with 9 nucleotides matching TRBD1. The length of the CDR3 is 12 residues. With V trimmed by 10 bases and J by 12 bases, 9 bases remained unmatched. CDR1 and CDR2 from the germline V gene are MNHEY and SMNVEV (reference sequence). The CDR3 here is CAIRTGAGELFF. As DNA, the CDR3 is TGTGCCATCCGGACAGGGGCCGGGGAACTGTTTTTT.

The rearrangement joins TRBV7-3 to TRBJ2-3; TRBD2 agrees at 7 bases. V dropped 5 bases and J dropped 2; count of bases not matched to a gene: 7. The V gene's germline CDR1 is SGHTA and CDR2 FQGTGA. CDR3 length: 15 amino acids. CDR3 in amino acids: CASSRTGTNTDTQYF. Here the CDR3 DNA reads TGTGCCAGCAGCCGGACCGGGACTAACACAGATACGCAGTATTTT.

This rearrangement joins TRBV29-1 to TRBJ2-5, with D tentatively TRBD1 (6 bases). Trimming stripped 3 bases from V and 4 bases from J, with 9 bases between. Germline CDR1 is SQVTM and CDR2 is ANQGSEA. The CDR3 length is 12 residues. The CDR3 region has the DNA TGCAGCGTTGACCAGGGGATAGAGACCCAGTACTTC. Translating gives CSVDQGIETQYF.